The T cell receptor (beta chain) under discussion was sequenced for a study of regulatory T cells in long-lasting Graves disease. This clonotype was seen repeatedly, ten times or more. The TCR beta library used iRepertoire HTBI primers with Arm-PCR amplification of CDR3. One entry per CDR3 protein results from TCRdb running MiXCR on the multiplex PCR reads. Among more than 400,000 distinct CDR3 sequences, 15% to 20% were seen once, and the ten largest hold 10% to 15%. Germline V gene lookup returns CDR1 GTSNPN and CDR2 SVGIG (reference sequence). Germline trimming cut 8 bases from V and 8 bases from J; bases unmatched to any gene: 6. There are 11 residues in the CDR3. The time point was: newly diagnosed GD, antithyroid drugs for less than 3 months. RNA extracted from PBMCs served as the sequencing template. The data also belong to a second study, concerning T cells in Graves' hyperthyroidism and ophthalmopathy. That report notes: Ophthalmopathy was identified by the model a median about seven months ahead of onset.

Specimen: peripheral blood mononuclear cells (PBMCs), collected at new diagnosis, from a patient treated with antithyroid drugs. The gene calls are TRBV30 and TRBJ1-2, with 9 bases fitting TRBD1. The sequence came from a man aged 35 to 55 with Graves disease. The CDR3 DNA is TGTGCCAGTACAGGGGGCAGAGGCTACACCTTC. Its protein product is CASTGGRGYTF.